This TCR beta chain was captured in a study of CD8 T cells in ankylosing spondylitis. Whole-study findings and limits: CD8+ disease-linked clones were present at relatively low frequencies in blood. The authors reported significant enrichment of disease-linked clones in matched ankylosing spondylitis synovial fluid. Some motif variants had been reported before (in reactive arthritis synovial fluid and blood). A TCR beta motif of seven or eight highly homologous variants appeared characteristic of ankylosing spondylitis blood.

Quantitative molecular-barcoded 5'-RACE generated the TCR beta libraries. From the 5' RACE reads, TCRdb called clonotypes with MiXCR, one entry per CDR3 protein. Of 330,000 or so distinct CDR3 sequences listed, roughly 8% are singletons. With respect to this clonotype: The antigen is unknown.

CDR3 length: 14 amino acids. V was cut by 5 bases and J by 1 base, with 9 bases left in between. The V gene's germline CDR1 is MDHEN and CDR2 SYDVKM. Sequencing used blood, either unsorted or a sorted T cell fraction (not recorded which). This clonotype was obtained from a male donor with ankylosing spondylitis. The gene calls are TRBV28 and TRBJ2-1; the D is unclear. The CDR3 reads CASSETRSYNEQFF. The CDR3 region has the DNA TGTGCCAGCAGTGAGACACGGTCCTACAATGAGCAGTTCTTC. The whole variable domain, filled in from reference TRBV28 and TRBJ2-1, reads DVKVTQSSRYLVKRTGEKVFLECVQDMDHENMFWYRQDPGLGLRLIYFSYDVKMKEKGDIPEGYSVSREKKERFSLILESASTNQTSMYLCASSETRSYNEQFFGPGTRLTVL.